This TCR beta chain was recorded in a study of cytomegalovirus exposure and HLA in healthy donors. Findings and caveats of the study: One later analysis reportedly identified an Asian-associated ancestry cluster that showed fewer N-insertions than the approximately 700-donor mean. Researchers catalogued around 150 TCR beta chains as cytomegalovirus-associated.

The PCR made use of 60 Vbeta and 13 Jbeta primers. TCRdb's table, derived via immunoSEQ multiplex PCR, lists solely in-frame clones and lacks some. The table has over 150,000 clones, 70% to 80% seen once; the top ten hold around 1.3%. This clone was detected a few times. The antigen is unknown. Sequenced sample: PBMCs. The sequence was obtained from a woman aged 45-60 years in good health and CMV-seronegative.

The chain's CDR3 is CAAQGAGNQPQHF. CDR3 nucleotides: TGTGCTGCACAGGGGGCTGGCAATCAGCCCCAGCATTTT. The rearrangement joins TRBV28 to TRBJ1-5; 9 nucleotides agree with TRBD1. CDR3 size: 13 residues. CDR1 is MDHEN, CDR2 SYDVKM, per germline.